These T cell receptor beta chains were read from a single sample in a study of T cells after posttransplantation cyclophosphamide. Libraries were prepared by immunoSEQ multiplex PCR; TCRdb keeps only in-frame clonotypes and omits some of them. This sample has around 34,000 clones, each found more than once. Sample: PBMCs. The receptors derive from a woman between 50 and 59 years old in good health and a related stem cell transplant donor. CDR3s include the opening cysteine and the closing phenylalanine or tryptophan. The order of the fields is clone size, D gene, V gene, J gene, CDR3 DNA, CDR3 protein. A D gene is named only where the DNA matches it firmly. Clone size, where shown, is once, few, many, or a class for clones that have expanded.

many,TRBD2,TRBV11-2,TRBJ2-7,TGTGCCAGCAGCGCCCAACTCCTAGCGGGATTTAACGAGCAGTACTTC,CASSAQLLAGFNEQYF
many,TRBD1,TRBV5-1,TRBJ2-7,TGCGCCAGCAGCTTGGTCTTTGCGCGGACAGGAGCCTACGAGCAGTACTTC,CASSLVFARTGAYEQYF
many,TRBD1,TRBV6-2/TRBV6-3,TRBJ1-5,TGTGCCAGCAGACAGGGGAGCCAGCCCCAGCATTTT,CASRQGSQPQHF
.,TRBD1,TRBV27,TRBJ2-5,TGTGCCAGCAAGGGACCGCTTCGGGACAGCAAAGAGACCCAGTACTTC,CASKGPLRDSKETQYF
many,TRBD2,TRBV19,TRBJ2-2,TGTGCCAGTACCTCAGCGGGAGGGTTACCCGGGGAGCTGTTTTTT,CASTSAGGLPGELFF
many,TRBD1,TRBV12-3/TRBV12-4,TRBJ2-7,TGTGCCAGCAGTAGGACAGGGCTTTCCTACGAGCAGTACTTC,CASSRTGLSYEQYF
many,.,TRBV5-4,TRBJ1-2,TGTGCCAGCAGACAGCAGGGTGACTATGGCTACACCTTC,CASRQQGDYGYTF
many,TRBD1,TRBV5-5,TRBJ1-5,TGTGCCAGCAGCCCCGGGACAGGGCGAAATCAGCCCCAGCATTTT,CASSPGTGRNQPQHF
many,.,TRBV5-6,TRBJ1-3,TGTGCCAGCAGCTTAGGGGGCTCTGGAAACACCATATATTTT,CASSLGGSGNTIYF
many,TRBD2,TRBV7-9,TRBJ2-2,TGTGCCAGCAGCAGACGAAATAGCGGGGCGAACACCGGGGAGCTGTTTTTT,CASSRRNSGANTGELFF
.,TRBD2,TRBV7-9,TRBJ2-1,TGTGCCAGCAGCCGAAGACTAGCGGGAGGTGATGAGCAGTTCTTC,CASSRRLAGGDEQFF
.,.,TRBV4-2,TRBJ1-6,TGTGCCAGCAGCCGCGGCGAGGTGAATTCACCCCTCCACTTT,CASSRGEVNSPLHF
many,.,TRBV10-3,TRBJ1-3,TGTGCCATCGGGCGCTCTGGAAACACCATATATTTT,CAIGRSGNTIYF
many,.,TRBV2,TRBJ2-1,TGTGCCAGCCAGGGGACGGGGGAGCAGTTCTTC,CASQGTGEQFF
few,TRBD1,TRBV30,TRBJ1-1,TGTGCCTGGAGAGGACAGGGCACTGAAGCTTTCTTT,CAWRGQGTEAFF
many,TRBD1,TRBV27,TRBJ2-1,TGTGCCAGCAGTGGGCGGACAGGGGGCGCGTATTCCCACTACAATGAGCAGTTCTTC,CASSGRTGGAYSHYNEQFF
many,TRBD1,TRBV28,TRBJ2-5,TGTGCCAGCAGTTTCCAGACAGGGGGTCCCCAAGAGACCCAGTACTTC,CASSFQTGGPQETQYF
.,TRBD1,TRBV25-1,TRBJ1-2,TGTGCCAGCAGGGACAGGGGGCTGGGCTACACCTTC,CASRDRGLGYTF
many,TRBD1,TRBV7-6,TRBJ2-7,TGTGCCAGCAGCTTAGGACGGACAGGGAACCACGAGCAGTACTTC,CASSLGRTGNHEQYF
many,TRBD1,TRBV19,TRBJ1-5,TGTGCCAGTTCGACAGGGGGATGGTACCGACCAGATCAGCCCCAGCATTTT,CASSTGGWYRPDQPQHF